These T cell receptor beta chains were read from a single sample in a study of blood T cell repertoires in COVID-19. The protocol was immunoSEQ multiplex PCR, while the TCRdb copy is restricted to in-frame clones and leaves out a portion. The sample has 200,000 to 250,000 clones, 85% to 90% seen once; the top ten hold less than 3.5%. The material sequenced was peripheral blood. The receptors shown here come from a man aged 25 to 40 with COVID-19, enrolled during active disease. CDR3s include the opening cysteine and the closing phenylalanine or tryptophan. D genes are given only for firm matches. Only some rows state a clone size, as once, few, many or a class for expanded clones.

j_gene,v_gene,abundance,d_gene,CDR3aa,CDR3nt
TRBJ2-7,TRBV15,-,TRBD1,CATSRARTGSEQYF,TGTGCCACCAGCAGAGCGCGGACAGGGAGCGAGCAGTACTTC
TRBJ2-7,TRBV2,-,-,CASSDDPGWSYEQYF,TGTGCCAGCAGTGATGATCCAGGGTGGAGCTACGAGCAGTACTTC
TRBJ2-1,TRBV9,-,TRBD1,CASSPVDRASYNEQFF,TGTGCCAGCAGCCCTGTCGACAGGGCGTCCTACAATGAGCAGTTCTTC
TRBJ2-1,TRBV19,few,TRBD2,CASRGLAGSLYNEQFF,TGTGCCAGTAGGGGACTAGCGGGATCCCTTTACAATGAGCAGTTCTTC
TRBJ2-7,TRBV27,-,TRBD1,CASSLTGGPYYEQYF,TGTGCCAGCAGTCTCACAGGGGGCCCCTACTACGAGCAGTACTTC
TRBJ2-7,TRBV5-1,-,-,CASSPGQSRSYEQYF,TGCGCCAGCAGCCCAGGACAATCGCGGTCCTACGAGCAGTACTTC
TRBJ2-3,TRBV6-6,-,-,CASSYTRADTQYF,TGTGCCAGCAGTTATACTAGGGCAGATACGCAGTATTTT
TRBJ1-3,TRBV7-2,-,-,CASSLDREAGNTIYF,TGTGCCAGCAGCTTAGACAGGGAAGCTGGAAACACCATATATTTT
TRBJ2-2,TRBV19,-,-,CASSWAWNTGELFF,TGTGCCAGTAGTTGGGCCTGGAACACCGGGGAGCTGTTTTTT
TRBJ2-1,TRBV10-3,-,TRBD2,CAISATSTEQFF,TGTGCCATCAGTGCGACTAGCACTGAGCAGTTCTTC
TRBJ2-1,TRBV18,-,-,CASSPNSSGEQFF,TGTGCCAGCTCACCCAACTCGTCGGGTGAGCAGTTCTTC
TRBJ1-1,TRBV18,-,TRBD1,CASSPTRSTGARGWTEAFF,TGTGCCAGCTCACCTACACGCTCTACAGGGGCGCGTGGCTGGACTGAAGCTTTCTTT
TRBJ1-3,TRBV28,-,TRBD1,CASSEMPGQDLSGNTIYF,TGTGCCAGCAGTGAAATGCCGGGACAGGATCTCTCTGGAAACACCATATATTTT
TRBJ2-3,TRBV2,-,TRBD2,CARASGTSGGVMTQYF,TGTGCCAGGGCTTCTGGGACTAGCGGGGGGGTTATGACGCAGTATTTT
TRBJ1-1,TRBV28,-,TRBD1,CASSPPRGRVTEAFF,TGTGCCAGCAGTCCCCCCAGGGGGCGGGTAACTGAAGCTTTCTTT
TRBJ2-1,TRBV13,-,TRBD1,CASSPQPGQGGNEQFF,TGTGCCAGCAGTCCTCAACCGGGACAGGGGGGGAATGAGCAGTTCTTC
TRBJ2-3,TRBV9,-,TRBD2,CASTRASGGAPDTQYF,TGTGCCAGTACCCGGGCTAGCGGGGGGGCCCCAGATACGCAGTATTTT
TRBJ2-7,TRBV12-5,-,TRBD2,CASGCLRDRGLAGGFEQYF,TGTGCTAGTGGCTGTCTCCGGGACAGGGGACTAGCGGGAGGTTTTGAGCAGTACTTC
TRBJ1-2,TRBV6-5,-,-,CASSYSAFRVGGYTF,TGTGCCAGCAGTTACTCAGCCTTCAGGGTAGGAGGCTACACCTTC
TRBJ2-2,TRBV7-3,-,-,CASSETGELFF,TGTGCCAGCTCGGAGACCGGGGAGCTGTTTTTT
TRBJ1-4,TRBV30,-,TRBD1,CAWTRPGTGVKELFF,TGTGCCTGGACCAGGCCCGGGACAGGGGTGAAGGAACTGTTTTTT
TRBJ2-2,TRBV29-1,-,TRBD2,CSVAGLAGGGTGELFF,TGCAGCGTTGCGGGACTAGCGGGCGGGGGGACCGGGGAGCTGTTTTTT
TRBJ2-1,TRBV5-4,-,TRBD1,CASSSTGVGHNEQFF,TGTGCCAGCAGCTCCACAGGGGTTGGGCACAATGAGCAGTTCTTC
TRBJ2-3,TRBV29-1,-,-,CSENRGGDTQYF,TGCAGCGAGAACAGGGGGGGAGATACGCAGTATTTT
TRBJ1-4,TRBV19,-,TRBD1,CASTPSTGVGSTNEKLFF,TGTGCCAGTACCCCTTCAACAGGGGTAGGCTCAACTAATGAAAAACTGTTTTTT
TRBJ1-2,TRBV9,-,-,CASTQRGSRGTF,TGTGCCAGCACCCAGAGAGGGTCCCGGGGAACCTTC
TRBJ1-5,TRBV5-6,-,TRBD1,CASSLGTGRINQPQHF,TGTGCCAGCAGCTTGGGGACAGGGCGTATCAATCAGCCCCAGCATTTT
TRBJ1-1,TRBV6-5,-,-,CASSYSIGATEAFF,TGTGCCAGCAGTTACTCGATAGGGGCCACTGAAGCTTTCTTT
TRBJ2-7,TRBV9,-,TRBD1,CASTRTGDTYEQYF,TGTGCCAGCACTCGGACAGGGGACACCTACGAGCAGTACTTC
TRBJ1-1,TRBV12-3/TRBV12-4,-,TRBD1,CASSLGGVAEAFF,TGTGCCAGCAGTCTAGGGGGCGTCGCTGAAGCTTTCTTT
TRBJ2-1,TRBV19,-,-,CASSIAGRGQFF,TGTGCCAGTAGTATAGCCGGCCGGGGGCAGTTCTTC
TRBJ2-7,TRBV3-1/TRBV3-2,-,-,CASSQGEEYEQYF,TGTGCCAGCAGCCAAGGCGAAGAGTACGAGCAGTACTTC
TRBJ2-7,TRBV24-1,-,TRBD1,CATSDPRDRGTYEQYF,TGTGCCACCAGTGATCCACGGGACAGGGGAACCTACGAGCAGTACTTC
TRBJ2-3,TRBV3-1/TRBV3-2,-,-,CASSQAFLTGSTDTQYF,TGTGCCAGCAGCCAAGCGTTCCTCACGGGTAGCACAGATACGCAGTATTTT
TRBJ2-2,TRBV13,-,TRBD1,CASSPDRVNPGELFF,TGTGCCAGCAGCCCGGACAGGGTAAACCCCGGGGAGCTGTTTTTT